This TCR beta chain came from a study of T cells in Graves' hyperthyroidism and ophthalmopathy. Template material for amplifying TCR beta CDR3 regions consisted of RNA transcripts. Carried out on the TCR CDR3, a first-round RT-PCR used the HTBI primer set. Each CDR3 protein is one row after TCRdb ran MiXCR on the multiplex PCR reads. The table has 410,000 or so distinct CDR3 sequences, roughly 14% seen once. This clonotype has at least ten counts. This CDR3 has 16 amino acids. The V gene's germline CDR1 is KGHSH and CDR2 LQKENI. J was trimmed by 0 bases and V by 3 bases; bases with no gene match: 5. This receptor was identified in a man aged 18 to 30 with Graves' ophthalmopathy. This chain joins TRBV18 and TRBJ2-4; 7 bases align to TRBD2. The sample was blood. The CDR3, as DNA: TGTGCCAGCTCACCTGCTAGCGGATTAGCCAAAAACATTCAGTACTTC. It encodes CASSPASGLAKNIQYF.